The entry that follows covers one T cell receptor (beta chain) sequence. This record comes from a study of CDR3 diversity in severe acne. MiXCR, run by TCRdb on the PCR reads, gives a single entry per CDR3 protein. Of approximately 79,000 distinct CDR3 sequences in the sample, roughly half were seen once. CDR1 is MNHNY, CDR2 SVGAGI, per germline (reference sequence). CDR3 size: 15 residues. The V end was cut by 2 bases, the J end by 6 bases, with 15 bases between. The TCR sequence derives from a male donor in good health, serving as a control. Input material: blood. The chain has TRBV6-6 and TRBJ2-3; D is possibly TRBD1 or TRBD2 (7 bases each). The CDR3 DNA follows: TGTGCCAGCAGTTACGGGGCAGGGGGGGCGGATACGCAGTATTTT. Its translation is CASSYGAGGADTQYF.